What follows is one T cell receptor beta chain and its context. These data originate in a study of blood T cell repertoires in COVID-19. V lost 6 bases to trimming and J lost 5 bases; unmatched junction nucleotides: 12. The germline V gene has CDR1 SNHLY and CDR2 FYNNEI. The CDR3 covers 17 residues. TCRdb keeps only in-frame clones here, not all; method: immunoSEQ multiplex PCR. The sample has about 120,000 clones, roughly four fifths seen once; the top ten hold approximately 7%. The chain combines TRBV2 with TRBJ2-5; 13 bases map to TRBD2. Sequenced sample: peripheral blood. This TCR derives from a man in his 70s with active or convalescent COVID-19. The CDR3 region is CASRGGLAGFSGETQYF. The CDR3 DNA reads as TGTGCCAGCAGGGGGGGACTAGCGGGATTTTCTGGGGAGACCCAGTACTTC.